Listed here is a single TCR beta chain. Its antigen remains unidentified. Base qualities are not provided; no much larger clone lies one nucleotide away. The data are from a study of cytomegalovirus exposure and HLA in healthy donors (dated by TCRdb to the late 2010s). Describing the broader study: An earlier analysis of roughly 570 of the donors reported 276 Gb of sequence data and around 100 million unique TCR beta sequences obtained from about 179 million T cells. Besides the first cohort of roughly 640 subjects, a separate validation cohort made up of 120 or so different subjects was used. Across approximately 400 genotyped donors of the cohort, an average of about 220,000 unique TCR beta nucleotide sequences per donor were sequenced, and around 20% of those sequences were non-productive. The genetic ancestry cluster associated with self-reported Caucasian donors included about 81% of the roughly 400 genotyped donors. Four or five DR-DQ haplotypes were handled as single units for association and clustering because linkage in the cohort was strong. The number of donors typed differed by locus, with about 629-630 for A, B, C, DRB1 and DQB1, roughly 520 for DQA1, over 600 for DPA1, and approximately 470 for DPB1. An early release that covered approximately 600 HLA-typed donors contained approximately 300 gigabases of sequencing data and tens of millions of unique TCR sequences. Donor age, sex, ethnicity and CMV serostatus were compiled together with the repertoire data. Rather than drawing on any new phenotypic data, the later analysis identified candidate immune exposures from TCR beta sequences and the way those sequences occurred across donors. The aim of the study was to test whether cataloging public T cell receptors could identify signatures of past pathogen exposure. HLA typing covered class I and class II loci at four-digit resolution. All discovery cohort repertoires had been generated on a single sequencing platform. To predict cytomegalovirus infection status, the study combined high-throughput TCR immunosequencing, statistical association of individual TCRs with disease status, and machine learning. In an earlier analysis of a few hundred of the donors, high-throughput TCR beta sequencing was used to judge whether each TCR beta V gene segment behaved as functional or pseudogenic. A later analysis re-analyzed previously published TCR beta repertoires from several hundred donors and added high-resolution HLA genotyping to study TCR occurrence patterns. In a later genetic analysis, genome-wide SNP genotypes for about 55% of the roughly 700 donors were used, and that subset was treated as a discovery cohort. The study profiled the T cell repertoires of more than 500 subjects by immunosequencing and related them to cytomegalovirus serostatus. The paper as a whole reports these results and caveats: Specific HLA alleles were associated with 15,000 to 20,000 TCR beta sequences at a false discovery rate of 0.05 in a later analysis. According to the authors, the approach could potentially be generalized to other disease states and immunological phenotypes. A cluster of highly shared sequence variants was judged likely to represent a technical artifact of the sequencing pipeline. This cohort had only TCR beta chains sequenced, and the lack of alpha or paired-chain data limited which features could be detected. While some public TCRs were present in many individuals, most TCR sequences turned up only very rarely across donors. Presence/absence analyses assumed roughly uniform sequencing depth across donors, an assumption that may not hold. Because HLA typing was missing for some donors at each locus, association tests included only the typed subset. The study listed around 160 TCR beta chains as associated with cytomegalovirus. Strong co-occurrence of HLA alleles, especially DR and DQ, made assigning TCR associations to individual alleles difficult. An association between a missense DCLRE1C variant and V-gene and J-gene trimming of TCR beta chains was found in a later genetic analysis and replicated in an independent cohort. According to a later genetic analysis, donors in an Asian-associated ancestry cluster had fewer N-insertions in productive TCRs than the approximately 700-donor mean. In a later analysis, most CMV-associated TCR beta chains were found to appear HLA-restricted, with HLA associations seemingly driven largely by CMV exposure. A further reported finding was that TCR beta sequences accurately predicted the HLA-A and HLA-B alleles for most subjects in the first cohort. Immune exposure information for the cohort was limited to CMV serostatus. Because counts were too low, 15 to 20 rarely observed V segments, including chromosome 9 orphons, were excluded from the earlier analysis of under 650 of the donors. The classifier was reported to diagnose cytomegalovirus status with high specificity and sensitivity in both the original and validation cohorts. Three of the identified cytomegalovirus-associated TCR beta chains were confirmed in vitro to be specific for cytomegalovirus antigens. In a later analysis, HLA-associated TCR beta chains showed more clonal expansion and lower generation probabilities than non-associated chains that were equally common. Because the 87-base-pair reads could not distinguish some IMGT-functional V segments, including TRBV6-2 and TRBV6-3, those segments were excluded. In an earlier analysis of some 550 of the donors, most TCR beta V segments were observed in productive rearrangements about 87% or about 30% of the time, broadly matching IMGT annotations. Correlated functional status among segregating V segments might be attributable to linkage disequilibrium, but an unknown experimental factor could not be ruled out. According to a later analysis, parvovirus B19, influenza, CMV and Epstein-Barr virus appeared linked to several top co-occurrence clusters. A later analysis found that TCR association rates varied across HLA loci, with DRB1 alleles showing the most associated TCRs and HLA-C alleles the fewest.

In total, roughly 670 healthy bone marrow donors made up the cohort. At the time of sampling, all cohort members were nominally healthy, though unrecorded immune exposures were likely present. CMV serostatus was positive for about 270 and negative for 352 of the 666 cohort members, and was not recorded for this donor. A peripheral blood sample was collected from each donor, and TCR beta sequencing was performed on peripheral blood mononuclear cells. Genomic DNA extraction from the blood cell samples was performed with the Qiagen DNeasy Blood Extraction Kit. Library preparation used the immunoSEQ multiplex PCR assay. The multiplex PCR relied on a mix of 60 forward primers for TCR Vbeta segments and 13 reverse primers for TCR Jbeta segments. The CDR3 region of rearranged TCR beta genes was amplified from genomic DNA by a multiplex PCR assay. The amplified TCR beta libraries were sequenced on the Illumina HiSeq System as 87-base-pair reads. Turning to the authors' computational methods: A later analysis tallied 70 million to 100 million unique TCR beta chains across the 666 repertoires, and some 12 million of those chains were shared by two or more donors. Raw reads were error-corrected and collapsed into unique sequences with a nearest-neighbor algorithm that merged closely related sequences to remove PCR and sequencing errors. CDR3 sequences were aligned to IMGT reference sequences to assign V, D and J gene segments. For a sequence to be retained, a match of at least six nucleotides was required to both a V gene segment and a J gene segment. A rearrangement was called productive if the CDR3 had no stop codons and remained in frame with V and J, and every other rearrangement was called non-productive. Following IMGT convention, CDR3 was defined as the stretch from the second conserved V-encoded cysteine to the conserved J-encoded phenylalanine. The earlier analysis of 500 to 750 of the donors excluded any sequence lacking an unambiguous match to a single V gene segment. An earlier analysis of just under 600 of the donors called V segments functional above 56.7% productive rearrangements and segregating when the between-donor standard deviation exceeded 5%. A statistical classification framework was built to diagnose cytomegalovirus status from the catalog of TCR beta chain sequences. In a later analysis, V and J genes were assigned by comparing TCR nucleotide sequences against IMGT/GENE-DB human TR gene sequences. A later analysis assigned CDR3 sequences and most-parsimonious VDJ recombination scenarios with the TCRdist pipeline. In a later analysis, every TCR beta chain was defined by the combination of its CDR3 amino acid sequence and its V-gene family, and reads without a unique V-gene family were dropped. A later analysis removed nearly 600 highly shared, low-generation-probability nucleotide sequences to deal with suspected cross-contamination and a sequencing artifact. A later analysis calculated a clonal expansion index for each public chain from normalized within-repertoire ranks of inferred template counts. In a later analysis, generation probabilities were computed using a VDJ recombination model fitted to out-of-frame rearrangements, and the results were checked against IGoR. A later analysis scored TCR-TCR, TCR-HLA and TCR-CMV co-occurrence with hypergeometric tests, applying a repertoire-size bias correction to TCR pairs. False discovery rates were estimated in a later analysis by permuting HLA or CMV assignments 20 times. In a later analysis, co-occurring TCRs were grouped with DBSCAN, and TCRdist sequence similarity was added when clustering was performed within HLA-allele-positive subsets. Co-occurrence clustering excluded repertoires with fewer than 30,000 or more than 120,000 public chains, plus five with anomalous nucleotide sharing. TCRdb obtained this table from immuneACCESS and retained in-frame rearrangements with V and J assigned. These tables miss some clones; where compared with another copy, unresolved V genes account for less than half of the shortfall, and the remainder is unexplained. V, J and clone size reflect that table, while D and trimming were determined from the DNA. Present in this sample are some 170,000 clones, approximately 72% of which were seen just once. About 2.5% of the sample is held by the ten biggest clonotypes.

Inclusive of the bounding cysteine and phenylalanine, the CDR3 is 16 residues long. This entry keeps only the CDR3 DNA: 48 bases, framed from base 1. From the germline V gene, CDR1 is SNHLY and CDR2 is FYNNEI. The germline ends are 14 bases apart after V is trimmed by 0 bases and J by 2 bases. This receptor chain uses TRBV2 and TRBJ2-7; there is no confident call for the D gene. Sequencing was carried out using PBMCs. The sequence derives from a human donor in good health. The CDR3 amino acid sequence is: CASSEASRIGAYEQYF. The nucleotides read TGTGCCAGCAGTGAAGCGAGCCGAATAGGAGCCTACGAGCAGTACTTC.